This T cell receptor (beta chain) came from a study of identical twins. Study-level points and caveats: Weaker excess twin sharing was observed in beta out-of-frame sequences.

TCRdb re-called the 5' RACE reads through MiXCR, storing one row per CDR3 protein. The data hold about 220,000 distinct CDR3 sequences, with 7.5% observed a single time. This clonotype was counted only a few times. Its antigen is undetermined. The ends were cut back, 5 bases at V and 2 bases at J, with 9 bases in the middle. Looked up from germline, CDR1 is KGHSH and CDR2 is LQKENI. CDR3 length: 13 amino acids. This same sample was also taken into another study, of yellow fever vaccine responses in identical twins.

This TCR was sampled from a woman between 18 and 29 years old in good health. This sequence joins TRBV18 and TRBJ2-5; no firm D call. The sequencing sample was made of memory (CD45RO+) T cells sorted from blood. The CDR3 loop reads CASSAQGQETQYF. CDR3 in DNA: TGTGCCAGCTCAGCACAAGGGCAAGAGACCCAGTACTTC.